The 32 T cell receptor beta chains in this list originate from one sample, sequenced in a study of T-cell reconstitution after alpha-beta-depleted transplantation in children. Preparation of the TCRbeta library involved a method that used unique molecular identifiers. TCRdb itself ran the PCR reads through MiXCR, one entry per CDR3 protein. Here the sample spans approximately 83,000 distinct CDR3 sequences, roughly 8.4% being singletons. Sequencing was performed on PBMCs from the stem cell graft donor, taken from the stem cell graft. The origin of the receptors is a human donor who donated a stem cell graft to a child with congenital amegakaryocytic thrombocytopenia.

There are many counts of this clonotype. This chain joins TRBV3-1 and TRBJ2-7; D unclear. The CDR3 is made up of 16 amino acids. Germline V gives CDR1 LGHDT, CDR2 YNNKEL (reference sequence). V was pared by 4 bases and J by 0 bases, with 16 bases between. The chain's CDR3 is CASSRALGYSSYEQYF. The CDR3 DNA reads TGTGCCAGCAGCCGGGCGTTGGGCTACAGCTCCTACGAGCAGTACTTC.

Ten or more counts support this clonotype. The rearrangement uses TRBV5-1 and TRBJ2-4; TRBD1 aligns across 7 bases. This CDR3 is built from 16 residues. The V segment lost 4 bases and the J segment 3 bases; nucleotides outside the gene matches: 10. Germline CDR1 is SGHRS and CDR2 is YFSETQ. The CDR3 nucleotides read TGCGCCAGCAGCCCTACAGGGGTTGGTGTCAAAAACATTCAGTACTTC. Protein product: CASSPTGVGVKNIQYF.

This clonotype came up many times. CDR3 sequence (DNA): TGCAGTGCTAAGGCGGGTGAGGCCTTGAATGAGCAGTTCTTC. Translated, it gives CSAKAGEALNEQFF. The J gene is TRBJ2-1, the V gene TRBV20-1; possible D gene TRBD2, 5 bases. The CDR3 runs to 14 residues. Between the trimmed V and J ends, which lost 4 bases and 7 bases, there was a span of 17 bases. Germline V gives CDR1 DFQATT, CDR2 SNEGSKA (reference sequence).

This clonotype showed up many times. The rearrangement joins TRBV7-3 to TRBJ2-7; 7 nucleotides match TRBD2. The V gene end was trimmed by 5 bases and the J gene end by 1 base; junction bases not matched to a gene: 14. Germline values: CDR1 SGHTA, CDR2 FQGTGA. This CDR3 contains 17 residues. In nucleotides, the CDR3 is TGTGCCAGCAGCCCACGACCCACACTAGCGCTATCCTACGAGCAGTACTTC. It is translated as CASSPRPTLALSYEQYF.

This clonotype appeared many times. The chain has TRBV29-1 and TRBJ1-2; possibly TRBD1 for D (5 bases). The CDR3 length is 11 residues. Trimming shortened V by 7 bases and J by 8 bases, and 14 bases separated the two germline ends. The germline gives CDR1 SQVTM, CDR2 ANQGSEA. In nucleotides, the CDR3 is TGCAGCGGGGGGGACGGCCCCGGCTACACCTTC. Protein sequence: CSGGDGPGYTF.

This clonotype was detected ten times or more. The J gene is TRBJ1-4, the V gene TRBV5-1; 7 bases are shared with TRBD1. Germline V gives CDR1 SGHRS, CDR2 YFSETQ. V was pared by 3 bases and J by 5 bases, with 7 bases of the junction left unmatched. The CDR3 totals 15 residues. This chain's CDR3 is CASSSTGQTNEKLFF. CDR3 nucleotides: TGCGCCAGCAGCTCCACGGGACAGACAAATGAAAAACTGTTTTTT.

This clonotype was counted many times. Written as DNA, the CDR3 is TGCGCCAGCCCCGGGGGGAAAAACATTCAGTACTTC. It translates to CASPGGKNIQYF. The chain is built from TRBV5-1 and TRBJ2-4, with TRBD2 identical over 7 bases. The germline CDR1 and CDR2 sequences are SGHRS and YFSETQ. The CDR3 runs 12 residues. V shed 7 bases, J shed 4 bases, and the junction held 2 bases outside the gene matches.

This clonotype was picked up many times. The gene calls are TRBV5-8 and TRBJ2-2; 7 bases line up with TRBD1. V shed 4 bases, J shed 0 bases, and the junction held 9 bases outside the gene matches. The CDR3 has 17 amino acids. Germline V gives CDR1 SGHTS, CDR2 YDEGEE. The chain's CDR3 is CASSVFRDSANTGELFF. CDR3 DNA sequence: TGTGCCAGCAGCGTCTTTCGGGACAGCGCGAACACCGGGGAGCTGTTTTTT.

V is TRBV28 and J is TRBJ1-4, with a weak D call TRBD1 (5 bases). The germline CDR1 and CDR2 sequences are MDHEN and SYDVKM. V was trimmed by 7 bases and J by 8 bases, leaving 17 bases between them. The CDR3 extends over 14 amino acids. The CDR3 bases are TGTGCCAGCAAGAGGGGTGGACCGGAGGAAAAACTGTTTTTT. This sequence encodes CASKRGGPEEKLFF.

This clonotype was picked up many times. The V and J genes are TRBV9 and TRBJ2-3; the D is unclear. The germline V gene has CDR1 SGDLS and CDR2 YYNGEE. The CDR3 has 14 amino acids. V lost 6 bases and J lost 2, with 13 bases in between. The CDR3 is CASNKNPNTDTQYF. Written as DNA, the CDR3 is TGTGCCAGCAACAAAAACCCTAACACAGATACGCAGTATTTT.

This clonotype has ten or more counts. The rearrangement links TRBV27 to TRBJ1-2; 7 positions match TRBD1. Germline loops: CDR1 MNHEY, CDR2 SMNVEV (reference sequence). Trimming removed 0 bases from V and 1 base from J; junction bases left unmatched: 5. The CDR3 runs to 16 residues. The CDR3 sequence is CASSLSGRGGNYGYTF. Here the CDR3 DNA reads TGTGCCAGCAGTTTATCGGGCAGGGGGGGTAACTATGGCTACACCTTC.

This clonotype has a count of ten or more. This rearrangement joins TRBV6-5 to TRBJ1-1; D call uncertain. Germline loops: CDR1 MNHEY, CDR2 SVGAGI. The CDR3 totals 15 residues. Trimming took off 0 bases at V and 6 bases at J, with 14 bases between the two ends. The CDR3 DNA reads as TGTGCCAGCAGTTACTCTGTCAGGTACGAAGCTGAAGCTTTCTTT. This codes for CASSYSVRYEAEAFF.

This clonotype was detected many times. J is TRBJ2-2 and V is TRBV5-5; D call uncertain. The CDR3 loop spans 14 amino acids. Germline-derived CDR1 and CDR2 are SGHKS and YYEKEE (reference sequence). The germline V and J ends were trimmed by 3 bases and 6 bases, with 12 bases remaining between them. CDR3 in amino acids: CASSSGGRSGELFF. In DNA, the CDR3 is TGTGCCAGCAGCTCCGGCGGCAGGTCCGGGGAGCTGTTTTTT.

This clonotype came up many times. The rearrangement joins TRBV5-1 to TRBJ1-5; TRBD1 agrees at 7 bases. The CDR3 loop spans 14 amino acids. V lost 4 bases and J lost 6; bases outside the gene matches: 7. Germline V gene sequence: CDR1 SGHRS, CDR2 YFSETQ. The CDR3: CASSTDRETQPQHF. CDR3 DNA: TGCGCCAGCAGCACCGACAGGGAAACTCAGCCCCAGCATTTT.

This clonotype was seen only a few times. This may arise from a read error, as a much more abundant clone is one base away. The V and J genes are TRBV5-4 and TRBJ2-6; TRBD1 agrees at 7 bases. CDR3 length: 17 residues. In germline, CDR1 is SGHNT, CDR2 YYREEE (reference sequence). The CDR3 sequence: CASSIGDSFSGANGLTF. CDR3 nucleotide sequence: TGTGCCAGCAGCATCGGGGACAGCTTCTCTGGGGCCAACGGCCTGACTTTC.

This clonotype came up many times. V and J are TRBV21-1 and TRBJ2-2; TRBD2, the table's D call, was not compared with the DNA. TRBV21-1 is described as a pseudogene. CDR3 length equals 18 residues. CDR3 sequence (DNA): TGTGCCACCCGTCCTCCCCTAAGGCCCCATACGAACACCGGGGAGCTGTTTTTT. The encoded protein is CATRPPLRPHTNTGELFF.

This clonotype came up many times. The chain carries TRBV5-6 and TRBJ2-3; no firm D call. CDR3 length: 15 amino acids. Germline V CDR1 and CDR2: SGHDT, YYEEEE. The V end lost 0 bases, the J end lost 2 bases, and 10 bases lay between the germline ends. The DNA of the CDR3 is TGTGCCAGCAGCTTGGTGCCCCTACCCACAGATACGCAGTATTTT. Amino acid sequence: CASSLVPLPTDTQYF.

There are many counts of this clonotype. This rearrangement joins TRBV5-1 to TRBJ2-5; D may be TRBD2 (6 bases). The V end was cut by 5 bases, the J end by 4 bases, with 18 bases between. Germline V gives CDR1 SGHRS, CDR2 YFSETQ. This CDR3 comprises 15 residues. This chain's CDR3 is CASSQNTGVGETQYF. In DNA form, the CDR3 reads TGCGCCAGCAGTCAGAATACGGGAGTGGGAGAGACCCAGTACTTC.

This clonotype occurred many times. The rearrangement joins TRBV7-2 to TRBJ2-5, with D perhaps TRBD2 (7 bases). Germline lookup yields CDR1 SGHTA and CDR2 FQGNSA. The length of the CDR3 is 15 residues. V dropped 5 bases and J dropped 1 base, with 14 bases sitting between them. This chain's CDR3 is CASSTGTIGQETQYF. CDR3 nucleotide sequence: TGTGCCAGCAGCACAGGGACTATCGGCCAAGAGACCCAGTACTTC.

This clonotype has a count of ten or more. This chain uses TRBV20-1 with TRBJ2-2, with a possible D match to TRBD2 (7 bases). This CDR3 comprises 18 residues. V lost 3 bases to trimming and J lost 4 bases, with 24 bases between them. Germline V gives CDR1 DFQATT, CDR2 SNEGSKA (reference sequence). CDR3 coding DNA: TGCAGTGCTAGTGCCCTCCCCTTCGGGGGGCAGGGCACCGGGGAGCTGTTTTTT. Translation gives CSASALPFGGQGTGELFF.

At least ten counts were recorded for this clonotype. V and J are TRBV7-8 and TRBJ1-1; D possibly corresponds to TRBD1 (5 bases). The CDR3 sequence is 15 residues long. The V gene's germline CDR1 is SGHVS and CDR2 FQNEAQ. Trimming took off 5 bases at V and 4 bases at J, with 17 bases between the two ends. As DNA, the CDR3 is TGTGCCAGCAGCCTAGGGACTGCCATGGGCACTGAAGCTTTCTTT. It yields the protein CASSLGTAMGTEAFF.

This clonotype was picked up many times. The chain links TRBV7-9 to TRBJ2-1, with D possibly matching TRBD2 (5 bases). The CDR3 totals 14 residues. The germline V gene has CDR1 SEHNR and CDR2 FQNEAQ (reference sequence). The V end was cut by 3 bases, the J end by 7 bases, with 13 bases between. Here the CDR3 reads CASSFSLVVNEQFF. The CDR3 DNA sequence: TGTGCCAGCAGCTTTTCACTAGTAGTAAATGAGCAGTTCTTC. The variable domain in full, with the rest retrieved from reference TRBV7-9 and TRBJ2-1, is DTGVSQNPRHKITKRGQNVTFRCDPISEHNRLYWYRQTLGQGPEFLTYFQNEAQLEKSRLLSDRFSAERPKGSFSTLEIQRTEQGDSAMYLCASSFSLVVNEQFFGPGTRLTVL.

The table lists this clonotype with many counts. J is TRBJ2-1 and V is TRBV7-7; TRBD2 agrees at 10 bases. The CDR3 runs 14 residues. After removal of 4 bases from V and 4 bases from J, the junction contained 1 base not matched to a gene. The germline gives CDR1 SSHAT, CDR2 FNYEAQ (reference sequence). CDR3 nucleotides: TGTGCCAGCAGCTCGGGACTAGCGTACAATGAGCAGTTCTTC. Translated, it gives CASSSGLAYNEQFF.

This clonotype was seen ten or more times. The chain combines TRBV7-3 with TRBJ2-3; 11 bases are shared with TRBD2. V dropped 4 bases and J dropped 5; count of bases not matched to a gene: 2. Per the germline V gene, CDR1 is SGHTA and CDR2 is FQGTGA. This CDR3 has 14 residues. For the CDR3, the DNA is TGTGCCAGCAGCTCCGGACTAGCGGGAGATACGCAGTATTTT. It encodes CASSSGLAGDTQYF. Combining the CDR3 with reference TRBV7-3 and TRBJ2-3 gives the whole variable domain GAGVSQTPSNKVTEKGKYVELRCDPISGHTALYWYRQSLGQGPEFLIYFQGTGAADDSGLPNDRFFAVRPEGSVSTLKIQRTERGDSAVYLCASSSGLAGDTQYFGPGTRLTVL.

This clonotype was seen at least ten times. This chain connects TRBV4-3 to TRBJ2-2; D remains unclear. V lost 0 bases and J 2 bases, leaving 7 bases between the germline ends. The CDR3 has 15 residues. Germline V gives CDR1 LGHNA, CDR2 YSLEER. CDR3 sequence: CASSQDMGNTGELFF. The CDR3 bases are TGCGCCAGCAGCCAAGATATGGGCAACACCGGGGAGCTGTTTTTT.

This clonotype came up many times. The chain has TRBV5-5 and TRBJ2-1, with D maybe TRBD2 (6 bases). This CDR3 spans 15 amino acids. V lost 2 bases, J lost 1 base, and 10 bases lay in between. The germline gives CDR1 SGHKS, CDR2 YYEKEE (reference sequence). CDR3 nucleotides: TGTGCCAGCAGCTTCGACGGGACTTCCTACAATGAGCAGTTCTTC. Protein sequence: CASSFDGTSYNEQFF.

The sample holds many counts of this clonotype. This sequence joins TRBV20-1 and TRBJ1-1; TRBD1 matches 9 bases. V was pared by 3 bases and J by 10 bases, with 3 bases of the junction left unmatched. Germline CDR1 is DFQATT and CDR2 is SNEGSKA (reference sequence). This CDR3 contains 11 residues. The CDR3 region is CSARGQGRAFF. As DNA, the CDR3 is TGCAGTGCTAGGGGACAGGGACGAGCTTTCTTT.

This clonotype has a count of ten or more. The gene calls are TRBV20-1 and TRBJ2-2; 8 nucleotides match TRBD2. The V and J ends lost 1 base and 4 bases, in that order; junction bases with no gene match: 2. In germline, CDR1 is DFQATT, CDR2 SNEGSKA (reference sequence). The CDR3 has 14 amino acids. CDR3 nucleotide sequence: TGCAGTGCTAGAGCGGGGACTAGCACCGGGGAGCTGTTTTTT. Translation gives CSARAGTSTGELFF.

This clonotype was seen repeatedly, ten times or more. The V call is TRBV15, the J call TRBJ1-6, with a weak D call TRBD1 (5 bases). The ends were cut back, 1 base at V and 11 bases at J, with 18 bases in the middle. The germline gives CDR1 LNHNV, CDR2 YYDKDF (reference sequence). The CDR3 contains 16 residues. CDR3 nucleotides: TGTGCCACCAGCAGAGCGGGCGGGGACGGCACGGCACCCCTCCACTTT. It translates to CATSRAGGDGTAPLHF.

This clonotype was detected ten times or more. The V gene is TRBV28, the J gene TRBJ1-6, with no clear D. The V end was cut by 5 bases, the J end by 0 bases, with 17 bases between. CDR3 size: 18 residues. Germline lookup yields CDR1 MDHEN and CDR2 SYDVKM. CDR3 nucleotide sequence: TGTGCCAGCAGTCCCGTTCTTATGATTAGCTCCTATAATTCACCCCTCCACTTT. Translated, it gives CASSPVLMISSYNSPLHF.

Many counts were recorded for this clonotype. V is TRBV3-1 and J is TRBJ2-7, with 7 nucleotides matching TRBD1. The J segment lost 5 bases and the V segment lost 4 bases, leaving 5 bases of the junction unmatched. The CDR3 spans 13 residues. The germline V gene encodes CDR1 LGHDT and CDR2 YNNKEL (reference sequence). For the CDR3, the DNA is TGTGCCAGCAGCCCCGGGACAGCCAACGAGCAGTACTTC. This translates into CASSPGTANEQYF.

This clonotype was picked up many times. The rearrangement uses TRBV12-3 or TRBV12-4 and TRBJ2-1; 11 bases fit TRBD1. The CDR3 has 15 amino acids. Trimming removed 8 bases from V and 7 bases from J; junction bases left unmatched: 10. In DNA, the CDR3 is TGTGCCAGCGGGTCGTCGGACAGGGGGCGGAATGAGCAGTTCTTC. Its translation is CASGSSDRGRNEQFF.